These T cell receptor beta chains were read from a single sample in a study of blood T cell repertoires in COVID-19. The method was immunoSEQ multiplex PCR; TCRdb's version includes in-frame clones alone and lacks a portion of them. This table holds about 120,000 clones, roughly three quarters found once. The sequencing input was peripheral blood. The source of these receptors is a woman aged 65 to 85 with acute or convalescent COVID-19. Each CDR3 is given with its conserved first and last residue. A D gene is named only where the DNA matches it firmly. Size values are once, few and many counts, or a class for expanded clones, and some rows have none.

d_call cdr3_length j_call v_call clone_size cdr3_aa cdr3_nt
NA 13 TRBJ1-5 TRBV19 NA CASSIQHRQPQHF TGTGCCAGTAGTATACAGCACAGACAGCCCCAGCATTTT
NA 15 TRBJ1-5 TRBV19 NA CASSMAGTGIQPQHF TGTGCCAGTAGTATGGCGGGGACTGGTATTCAGCCCCAGCATTTT
NA 13 TRBJ2-7 TRBV28 NA CASSLLASYEQYF TGTGCCAGCAGTTTATTAGCTTCCTACGAGCAGTACTTC
NA 15 TRBJ1-2 TRBV6-4 NA CASSGLSDHSYGYTF TGTGCCAGCAGTGGCCTCAGCGATCATAGCTATGGCTACACCTTC
NA 14 TRBJ1-5 TRBV6-5 NA CASRPRVGGQPQHF TGTGCCAGCAGACCTCGGGTAGGAGGACAGCCCCAGCATTTT
NA 14 TRBJ1-1 TRBV29-1 few CSVERATGGTEAFF TGCAGCGTTGAAAGGGCAACCGGAGGCACTGAAGCTTTCTTT
TRBD2 14 TRBJ2-7 TRBV7-2 NA CASSLTGGSYEQYF TGTGCCAGCAGCTTGACGGGGGGTTCGTACGAGCAGTACTTC
NA 13 TRBJ1-5 TRBV5-4 NA CASSAGRDQPQHF TGTGCCAGCAGCGCGGGGCGAGATCAGCCCCAGCATTTT
NA 15 TRBJ2-2 TRBV10-3 few CAISEGQGYTGELFF TGTGCCATCAGTGAGGGGCAGGGGTACACCGGGGAGCTGTTTTTT
NA 13 TRBJ2-5 TRBV5-4 once CASSSTPLETQYF TGTGCCAGCAGCTCCACTCCCCTAGAGACCCAGTACTTC
NA 14 TRBJ2-1 TRBV5-1 NA CASGSGADLKSQFF TGCGCCAGCGGGTCTGGGGCCGACTTAAAAAGTCAGTTCTTC
NA 15 TRBJ2-5 TRBV7-9 NA CASSLGGGVQETQYF TGTGCCAGCAGCTTAGGAGGGGGAGTCCAAGAGACCCAGTACTTC
TRBD2 16 TRBJ2-1 TRBV13 once CASSSGTSGLNNEQFF TGTGCCAGCAGCTCTGGGACTAGCGGCCTTAACAATGAGCAGTTCTTC
TRBD1 18 TRBJ2-1 TRBV19 NA CASSMGTGPRRPYNEQFF TGTGCCAGTAGTATGGGGACAGGGCCCAGGAGACCCTACAATGAGCAGTTCTTC
NA 14 TRBJ1-2 TRBV5-1 NA CASSLAGTNYGYTF TGCGCCAGCAGCTTGGCCGGGACAAACTATGGCTACACCTTC
TRBD1 14 TRBJ2-1 TRBV28 NA CASSSGQGYNEQFF TGTGCCAGCAGCTCCGGACAGGGCTACAATGAGCAGTTCTTC
NA 16 TRBJ1-6 TRBV5-4 NA CASSLGFRESNSPLHF TGTGCCAGCAGCTTGGGCTTTAGGGAGTCAAATTCACCCCTCCACTTT
NA 13 TRBJ2-1 TRBV7-9 few CASSRGGSNEQFF TGTGCCAGCAGCCGAGGTGGTTCCAATGAGCAGTTCTTC
TRBD1 13 TRBJ1-2 TRBV7-2 NA CASSVRDSYGYTF TGTGCCAGCAGCGTCCGGGACAGCTATGGCTACACCTTC
NA 14 TRBJ2-2 TRBV5-1 few CASSSAGYTGELFF TGCGCCAGCAGCTCCGCGGGGTACACCGGGGAGCTGTTTTTT
TRBD1 19 TRBJ1-1 TRBV2 NA CASSEALGTGGRRDTEAFF TGTGCCAGCAGTGAAGCGCTAGGGACAGGGGGCCGGCGGGACACTGAAGCTTTCTTT
NA 15 TRBJ2-4 TRBV2 once CASSGVPGGKNIQYF TGTGCCAGCAGTGGGGTACCCGGAGGCAAAAACATTCAGTACTTC
TRBD1 16 TRBJ1-3 TRBV7-8 few CASSLDRPYSGNTIYF TGTGCCAGCAGCTTGGACAGGCCCTACTCTGGAAACACCATATATTTT
TRBD1 13 TRBJ2-5 TRBV5-6 once CASSLTGGETQYF TGTGCCAGCAGCTTGACAGGGGGTGAGACCCAGTACTTC
TRBD2 16 TRBJ2-1 TRBV9 NA CASSAGLAGVENEQFF TGTGCCAGCAGCGCAGGACTAGCGGGAGTGGAAAATGAGCAGTTCTTC